This T cell receptor (beta chain) was identified in a study of breast tumors, draining lymph nodes, adjacent tissues (dated by TCRdb to the mid-2010s). The study in broad terms: TCR beta repertoires were compared across tumor, adjacent nontumor tissue and axillary lymph nodes obtained from breast cancer patients. In human breast cancer, the study set out to assess how tumor, surrounding tissue and draining lymph node repertoires relate to one another and whether T cells might be exchanged between them. General findings and caveats noted by the study authors: The data were judged consistent with most tumor T cells deriving from the lymph node and then expanding within tumor tissue. Tumor T-cell repertoires showed less diversity than lymph node repertoires and more diversity than nontumor tissue repertoires, and tumor T-cell repertoires showed preferential V and J gene usage. The study presented the conclusion that tumor T cells originate in lymph nodes as consistent with a hypothesis, not as something directly demonstrated. Tumor and nontumor tissue repertoires were found to be significantly more similar in luminal-like than in basal-like breast cancer.

The table lists this clonotype with many counts. Which antigen it targets is not known. No much larger clonotype is one base removed from it; base qualities were not supplied. Sequencing instrument: Illumina HiSeq 2000. TCR beta chain libraries were generated by multiplex PCR amplification. High-throughput sequencing was used to analyze the amplified TCR beta chain products. TCRdb passed the public sequencing reads through fastp at Q25 and MiXCR, retaining productive beta sequences. Records with the same CDR3 protein are collapsed into one entry carrying the most frequent genes and DNA. Recorded for this sample are about 150,000 distinct CDR3 sequences; 30% to 35% of them occurred a single time. The ten biggest clones cover about 2.5% of the sample. Compared with germline, V lacks 3 bases and J lacks 4 bases; bases without a gene match: 7. The cysteine opens and the phenylalanine closes a CDR3 of 16 amino acids. Only CDR3 DNA is held: 48 bases, read in frame from base 1. CDR1 PRHDT and CDR2 FYEKMQ are derived from the germline V gene (reference sequence).

Lymph node samples came from the axillary draining lymph nodes of breast cancer patients. The receptor was isolated from a female donor with breast cancer. Some clones in this sample may be carry-over from other donors' samples. The chain employs TRBV13 and TRBJ2-2; 8 middle bases align to TRBD1. The sequencing sample was made of axillary lymph node tissue. Here is the DNA: TGTGCCAGCAGCTTTTCAGGGGGCGTTGGCACCGGGGAGCTGTTTTTT. Its protein product is CASSFSGGVGTGELFF.